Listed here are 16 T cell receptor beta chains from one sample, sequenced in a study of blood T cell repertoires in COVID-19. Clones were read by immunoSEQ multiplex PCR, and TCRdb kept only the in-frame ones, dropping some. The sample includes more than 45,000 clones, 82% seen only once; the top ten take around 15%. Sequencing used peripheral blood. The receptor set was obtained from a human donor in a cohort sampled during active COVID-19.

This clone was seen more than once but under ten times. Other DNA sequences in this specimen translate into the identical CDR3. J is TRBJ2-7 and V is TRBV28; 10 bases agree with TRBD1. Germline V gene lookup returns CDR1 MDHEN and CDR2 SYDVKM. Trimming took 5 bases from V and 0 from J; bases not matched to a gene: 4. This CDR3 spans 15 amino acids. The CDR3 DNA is TGTGCCAGCAGTCTCGGGACAGGGGACTCCTACGAGCAGTACTTC. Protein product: CASSLGTGDSYEQYF.

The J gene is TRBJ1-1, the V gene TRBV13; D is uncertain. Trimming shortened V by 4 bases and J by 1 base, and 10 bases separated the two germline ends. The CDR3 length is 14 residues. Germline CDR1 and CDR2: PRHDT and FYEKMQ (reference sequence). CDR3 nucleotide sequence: TGTGCCAGCAGCTACCCATCAGGGAACACTGAAGCTTTCTTT. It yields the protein CASSYPSGNTEAFF.

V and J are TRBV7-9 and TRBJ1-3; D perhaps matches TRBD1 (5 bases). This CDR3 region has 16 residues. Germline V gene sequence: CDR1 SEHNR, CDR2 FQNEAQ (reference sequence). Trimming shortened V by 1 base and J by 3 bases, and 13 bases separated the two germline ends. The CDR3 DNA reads TGTGCCAGCAGCTTAGGACAGCCCAGGAGTGGAAACACCATATATTTT. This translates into CASSLGQPRSGNTIYF.

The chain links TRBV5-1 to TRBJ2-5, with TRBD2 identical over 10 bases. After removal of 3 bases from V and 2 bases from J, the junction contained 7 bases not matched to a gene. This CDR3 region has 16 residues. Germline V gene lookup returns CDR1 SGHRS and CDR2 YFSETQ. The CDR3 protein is CASSWPGLAIQETQYF. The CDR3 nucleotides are TGCGCCAGCAGCTGGCCGGGACTAGCGATACAAGAGACCCAGTACTTC. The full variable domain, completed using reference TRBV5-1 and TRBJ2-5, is KAGVTQTPRYLIKTRGQQVTLSCSPISGHRSVSWYQQTPGQGLQFLFEYFSETQRNKGNFPGRFSGRQFSNSRSEMNVSTLELGDSALYLCASSWPGLAIQETQYFGPGTRLLVL.

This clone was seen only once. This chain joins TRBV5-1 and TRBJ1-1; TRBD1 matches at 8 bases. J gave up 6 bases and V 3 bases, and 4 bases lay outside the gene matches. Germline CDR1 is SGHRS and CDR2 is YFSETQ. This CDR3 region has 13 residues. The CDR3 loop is CASSYLQGAEAFF. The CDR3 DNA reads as TGCGCCAGCAGCTACCTACAGGGGGCTGAAGCTTTCTTT.

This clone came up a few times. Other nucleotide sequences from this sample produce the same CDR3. The CDR3 bases are TGTGCCAGTAGTATCGGACAGGGGTATGGCTACACCTTC. Translating it yields CASSIGQGYGYTF. The chain has TRBV19 and TRBJ1-2; 9 bases are shared with TRBD1. The CDR3 runs 13 residues. The V segment lost 3 bases and the J segment 5 bases; nucleotides outside the gene matches: 1. Germline CDR1 and CDR2: LNHDA and SQIVND (reference sequence).

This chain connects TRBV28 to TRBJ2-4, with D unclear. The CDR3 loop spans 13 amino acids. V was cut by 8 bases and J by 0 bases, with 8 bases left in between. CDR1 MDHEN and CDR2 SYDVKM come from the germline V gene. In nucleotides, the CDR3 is TGTGCCAGCTCTCTGAGAGCCAAAAACATTCAGTACTTC. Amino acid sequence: CASSLRAKNIQYF. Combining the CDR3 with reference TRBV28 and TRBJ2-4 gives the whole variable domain DVKVTQSSRYLVKRTGEKVFLECVQDMDHENMFWYRQDPGLGLRLIYFSYDVKMKEKGDIPEGYSVSREKKERFSLILESASTNQTSMYLCASSLRAKNIQYFGAGTRLSVL.

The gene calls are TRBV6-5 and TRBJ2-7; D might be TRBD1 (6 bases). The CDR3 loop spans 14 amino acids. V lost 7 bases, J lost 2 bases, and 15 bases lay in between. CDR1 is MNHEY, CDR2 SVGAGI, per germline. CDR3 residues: CASTPRGGAYEQYF. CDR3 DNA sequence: TGTGCCAGCACCCCCCGAGGGGGTGCCTACGAGCAGTACTTC.

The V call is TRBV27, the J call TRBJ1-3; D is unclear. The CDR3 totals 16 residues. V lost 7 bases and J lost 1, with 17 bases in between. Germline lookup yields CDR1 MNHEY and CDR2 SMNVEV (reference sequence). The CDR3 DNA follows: TGTGCCAGCACCAAGCCGGGTTCCTATTCTGGAAACACCATATATTTT. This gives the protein CASTKPGSYSGNTIYF.

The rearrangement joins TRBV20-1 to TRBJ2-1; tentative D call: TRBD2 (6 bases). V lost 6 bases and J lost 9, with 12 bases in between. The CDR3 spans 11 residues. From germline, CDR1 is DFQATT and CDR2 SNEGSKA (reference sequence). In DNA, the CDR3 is TGCAGTGCCGGAGGGCCGGGTGAGCAGTTCTTC. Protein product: CSAGGPGEQFF.

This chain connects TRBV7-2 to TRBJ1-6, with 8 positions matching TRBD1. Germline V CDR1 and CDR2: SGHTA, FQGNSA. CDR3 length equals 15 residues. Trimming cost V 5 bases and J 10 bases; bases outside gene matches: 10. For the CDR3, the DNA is TGTGCCAGCAGCGCGACAGGGGTTGGATTGTCACCCCTCCACTTT. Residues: CASSATGVGLSPLHF.

For the CDR3, the DNA is TGTGCCAGTAGTATGACCCATAGCGGGAGCTGGTACGAGCAGTACTTC. Its translation: CASSMTHSGSWYEQYF. This rearrangement joins TRBV19 to TRBJ2-7; 9 positions match TRBD2. The CDR3 has 16 residues. Germline trimming cut 3 bases from V and 4 bases from J; bases unmatched to any gene: 10. Germline CDR1 is LNHDA and CDR2 is SQIVND (reference sequence).

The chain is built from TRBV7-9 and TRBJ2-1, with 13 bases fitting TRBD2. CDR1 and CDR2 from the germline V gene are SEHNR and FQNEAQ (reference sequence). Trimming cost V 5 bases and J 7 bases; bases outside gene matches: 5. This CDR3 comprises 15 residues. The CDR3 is CASSPGLAGVNEQFF. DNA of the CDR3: TGTGCCAGCAGCCCCGGACTAGCGGGAGTTAATGAGCAGTTCTTC.

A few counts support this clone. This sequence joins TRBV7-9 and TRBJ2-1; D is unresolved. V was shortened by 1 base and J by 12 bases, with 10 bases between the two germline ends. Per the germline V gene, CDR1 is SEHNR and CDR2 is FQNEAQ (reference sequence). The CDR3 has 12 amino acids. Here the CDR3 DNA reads TGTGCCAGCAGCTTAGTCGCCCAGTGGCAGTTCTTC. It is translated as CASSLVAQWQFF.

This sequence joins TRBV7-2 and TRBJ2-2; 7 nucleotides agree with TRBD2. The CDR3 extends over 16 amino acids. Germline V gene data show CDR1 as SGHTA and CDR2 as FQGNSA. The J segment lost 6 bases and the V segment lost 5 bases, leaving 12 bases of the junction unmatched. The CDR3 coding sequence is TGTGCCAGCAGCCTAGTGTGGCGCGGGGGAGCCGGGGAGCTGTTTTTT. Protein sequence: CASSLVWRGGAGELFF.

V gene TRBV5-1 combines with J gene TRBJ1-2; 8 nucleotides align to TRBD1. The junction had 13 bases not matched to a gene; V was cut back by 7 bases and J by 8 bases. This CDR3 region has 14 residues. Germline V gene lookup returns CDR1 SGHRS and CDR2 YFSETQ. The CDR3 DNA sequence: TGCGCCAGCGGACCCAAGGACAGGGCGAAGGGCTACACCTTC. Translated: CASGPKDRAKGYTF.